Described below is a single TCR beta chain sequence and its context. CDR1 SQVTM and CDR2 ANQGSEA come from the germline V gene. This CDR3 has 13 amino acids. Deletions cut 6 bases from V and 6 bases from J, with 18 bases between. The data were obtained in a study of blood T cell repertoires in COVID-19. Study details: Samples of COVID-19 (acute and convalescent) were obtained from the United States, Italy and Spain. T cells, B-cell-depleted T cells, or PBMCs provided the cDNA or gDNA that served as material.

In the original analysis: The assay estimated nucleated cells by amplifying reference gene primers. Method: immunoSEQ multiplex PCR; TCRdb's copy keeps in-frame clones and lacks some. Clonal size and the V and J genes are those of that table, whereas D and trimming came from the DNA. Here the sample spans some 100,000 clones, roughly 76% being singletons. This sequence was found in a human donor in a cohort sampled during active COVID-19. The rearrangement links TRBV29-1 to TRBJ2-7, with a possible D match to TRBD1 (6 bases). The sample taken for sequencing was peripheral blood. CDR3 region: CSVQDSQFSEQYF. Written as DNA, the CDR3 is TGCAGCGTCCAGGACAGCCAGTTCTCCGAGCAGTACTTC.